The 11 T cell receptor beta chains listed next were all sequenced from one sample in a study of CD8 T cells in Susac syndrome. A quantity of about 0.45 to 1 ug RNA underwent reverse transcription using random hexamers. TCRdb processed the immunoSEQ multiplex PCR reads anew with MiXCR; each CDR3 protein has one entry. The sample lists 210,000 or so distinct CDR3 sequences; approximately 94% were seen once. The sample comprised CD4+ T cells from PBMCs. The source is a human donor with Susac syndrome.

The V call is TRBV19, the J call TRBJ1-4, with unresolved D. V dropped 5 bases and J dropped 7 bases, with 14 bases sitting between them. Looked up from germline, CDR1 is LNHDA and CDR2 is SQIVND (reference sequence). The CDR3 contains 14 residues. For the CDR3, the DNA is TGTGCCAGTAGTCCACAAAGAAGTGGTGAAAAACTGTTTTTT. It is translated as CASSPQRSGEKLFF.

The chain links TRBV7-9 to TRBJ1-1, with no clear D. The germline V gene has CDR1 SEHNR and CDR2 FQNEAQ (reference sequence). Trimming removed 3 bases at V and 1 base at J, with 9 bases between. This CDR3 contains 14 residues. The CDR3 region has the DNA TGTGCCAGCAGCTTCCCTAGATCGAACACTGAAGCTTTCTTT. This encodes CASSFPRSNTEAFF.

This chain joins TRBV11-3 and TRBJ2-3, with D tentatively TRBD2 (5 bases). Germline CDR1 SGHNT, CDR2 YENEEA. The CDR3 has 14 amino acids. The V end was cut by 1 base, the J end by 7 bases, with 12 bases between. The CDR3 is CASSLGRARNTQYF. The CDR3 nucleotides are TGTGCCAGCAGCTTAGGGCGGGCCCGAAATACGCAGTATTTT.

In nucleotides, the CDR3 is TGTGCCAGCAGCCCCCCCAGCTCTGGGGCCAACGTCCTGACTTTC. Amino acids: CASSPPSSGANVLTF. This chain joins TRBV6-5 and TRBJ2-6; D gene ambiguous. The V and J ends lost 6 bases and 0 bases respectively, with 9 bases between them. Looked up from germline, CDR1 is MNHEY and CDR2 is SVGAGI. This CDR3 is built from 15 residues.

This clonotype was observed a single time. J is TRBJ1-1 and V is TRBV10-3, with D uncertain. V lost 5 bases and J lost 5, with 12 bases in between. Germline V gene data show CDR1 as ENHRY and CDR2 as SYGVKD. CDR3 length: 13 residues. This CDR3 is CAISWTEETEAFF. The CDR3 DNA reads TGTGCCATCAGTTGGACGGAGGAGACTGAAGCTTTCTTT.

The chain combines TRBV27 with TRBJ2-6, with 10 bases that match TRBD1. The length of the CDR3 is 19 residues. Germline trimming cut 6 bases from V and 0 bases from J; bases unmatched to any gene: 11. Germline loops: CDR1 MNHEY, CDR2 SMNVEV (reference sequence). In DNA, the CDR3 is TGTGCCAGCAGCCCTAGGCCGACAGGGGGCCTCTCTGGGGCCAACGTCCTGACTTTC. Translation: CASSPRPTGGLSGANVLTF.

CDR3 DNA sequence: TGTGCCAGCAGTCCTGGAGGTAGCGGGGGGGTAAATGAGCAGTTCTTC. It specifies CASSPGGSGGVNEQFF. The chain is built from TRBV28 and TRBJ2-1, with 11 bases lining up with TRBD2. The length of the CDR3 is 16 residues. The J segment lost 7 bases and the V segment lost 5 bases, leaving 10 bases of the junction unmatched. Germline CDR1 MDHEN, CDR2 SYDVKM.

This clonotype was detected only a few times. This sequence joins TRBV7-3 and TRBJ2-7, with D possibly matching TRBD1 (5 bases). Germline CDR1 SGHTA, CDR2 FQGTGA. V was pared by 5 bases and J by 0 bases, with 11 bases between. This CDR3 contains 14 residues. CDR3 in amino acids: CASSPDSSSYEQYF. The CDR3 DNA reads TGTGCCAGCAGCCCCGACAGTTCCTCCTACGAGCAGTACTTC.

The chain uses TRBV7-2 and TRBJ1-2, with D perhaps TRBD1 (5 bases). CDR3 length equals 14 residues. Germline assignment: CDR1 SGHTA and CDR2 FQGNSA. Trimming left V 2 bases short and J 5 bases short, with 12 bases between. CDR3 residues: CASSLNRDAYGYTF. The DNA for the CDR3 is TGTGCCAGCAGCTTAAACCGGGACGCGTATGGCTACACCTTC. Supplemented by reference TRBV7-2 and TRBJ1-2, the full variable domain reads GAGVSQSPSNKVTEKGKDVELRCDPISGHTALYWYRQSLGQGLEFLIYFQGNSAPDKSGLPSDRFSAERTGGSVSTLTIQRTQQEDSAVYLCASSLNRDAYGYTFGSGTRLTVV.

The chain combines TRBV19 with TRBJ1-1, with D uncertain. The germline CDR1 and CDR2 sequences are LNHDA and SQIVND (reference sequence). This CDR3 region has 12 residues. V was cut by 7 bases and J by 10 bases, with 16 bases left in between. In DNA form, the CDR3 reads TGTGCCAGTACCCCGACGCGGGGAGGAGCTTTCTTT. Translating it yields CASTPTRGGAFF.

The chain links TRBV3-1 to TRBJ2-2; D assignment may be TRBD1 or TRBD2 (7 bases each). The CDR3 runs to 19 residues. Between the trimmed V and J ends, which lost 0 bases and 0 bases, there was a span of 17 bases. Germline V gene lookup returns CDR1 LGHDT and CDR2 YNNKEL (reference sequence). The CDR3 nucleotides read TGTGCCAGCAGCCAAGATACAGGGGAGGGCTCCGCGAACACCGGGGAGCTGTTTTTT. Translating it yields CASSQDTGEGSANTGELFF.